This T cell receptor (beta chain) was captured by sequencing in a study of tumor and adjacent non-tumor tissue in lung cancer. Overall study findings and caveats: Tumor repertoires had a smaller top 100 clone share than normal lung.

This sample's RNA came from whole unsorted tissue. Deletions cut 2 bases from V and 8 bases from J, with 12 bases between. Germline V gene sequence: CDR1 MNHEY, CDR2 SVGAGI. This CDR3 has 14 residues. Remarks on this clonotype: Antigen unknown.

The library came from three nested PCR rounds adapted from ARM-PCR protocols. MiXCR, applied by TCRdb to the multiplex PCR reads, yields one record per CDR3 protein. This sample yields tens of thousands of distinct CDR3 sequences, of which 67% are seen a single time; about 16% belongs to the top ten. This TCR was recovered from a man in his sixties with non-small cell lung cancer. Sequenced: lung tumor tissue. The genes are TRBV6-5 and TRBJ1-4, with D unclear. In DNA, the CDR3 is TGTGCCAGCAGTTACCGAGCGGTAGGGGAAAAACTGTTTTTT. Translating it yields CASSYRAVGEKLFF.